A single sample is the source of the 11 T cell receptor beta chains below, sequenced in a study of human T cells and chemical hapten exposure. Time point: patch test 1, 2 weeks after DPC sensitization. Treatment meaning: therapeutic diphenylcyclopropenone sensitization with weekly scalp DPC. TCRdb reprocessed the RACE reads via MiXCR and lists one record per CDR3 protein. The sample shows some 400,000 distinct CDR3 sequences, 4% to 5.5% of them seen only once. The sample here was whole blood, taken in connection with sensitization to the hapten diphenylcyclopropenone (DPC). The receptor set was obtained from a woman aged 50 to 65 with alopecia areata. Some clones in this sample may be carry-over from other donors' samples.

The chain recombines TRBV2 with TRBJ2-1, with D possibly matching TRBD2 (6 bases). The CDR3 contains 17 residues. V was cut by 6 bases and J by 0 bases, with 18 bases left in between. The germline gives CDR1 SNHLY, CDR2 FYNNEI. The CDR3 loop reads CASRGGLNFDSYNEQFF. The CDR3 DNA is TGTGCCAGCAGGGGGGGACTGAATTTCGACTCCTACAATGAGCAGTTCTTC.

This clonotype was seen a handful of times. This chain uses TRBV29-1 with TRBJ2-3; 10 bases fit TRBD2. CDR1 and CDR2 from the germline V gene are SQVTM and ANQGSEA. The CDR3 has 16 residues. J gave up 3 bases and V 4 bases, and 10 bases lay outside the gene matches. CDR3 amino acids: CSVGGAGGTGTDTQYF. CDR3 DNA: TGCAGCGTTGGGGGAGCGGGAGGGACTGGGACAGATACGCAGTATTTT.

This clonotype was seen repeatedly, ten times or more. V and J are TRBV6-5 and TRBJ1-6; the match to TRBD1 covers 7 bases. Germline V lookup: CDR1 MNHEY, CDR2 SVGAGI. With 2 bases clipped from V and 8 bases from J, the junction kept 12 bases outside the gene matches. The CDR3 loop spans 17 amino acids. CDR3 DNA sequence: TGTGCCAGCAGTTACCTACCCCCAGCAGGGGGAGATTCACCCCTCCACTTT. It yields the protein CASSYLPPAGGDSPLHF.

Ten or more counts support this clonotype. The chain links TRBV28 to TRBJ2-7, with D possibly being TRBD1 or TRBD2 (6 bases each). This CDR3 contains 15 residues. V was pared by 5 bases and J by 1 base, with 15 bases between. In germline, CDR1 is MDHEN, CDR2 SYDVKM. CDR3 nucleotide sequence: TGTGCCAGCAGTCCGGCGGGGACACTTTCCTACGAGCAGTACTTC. Its protein is CASSPAGTLSYEQYF.

This clonotype was counted many times. The V gene is TRBV6-6, the J gene TRBJ1-1; tentative D call: TRBD1 (5 bases). The CDR3 runs to 14 residues. From germline, CDR1 is MNHNY and CDR2 SVGAGI (reference sequence). The V end was cut by 4 bases, the J end by 1 base, with 10 bases between. The CDR3 loop reads CASSFLGENTEAFF. Here the CDR3 DNA reads TGTGCCAGCAGTTTTCTAGGGGAGAACACTGAAGCTTTCTTT.

This clonotype was found many times. This chain uses TRBV29-1 with TRBJ2-1, with D unclear. Trimming cost V 4 bases and J 1 base, with 17 bases left between them. Germline V gene sequence: CDR1 SQVTM, CDR2 ANQGSEA. The CDR3 has 16 amino acids. This CDR3 reads CSVVADGLGSYNEQFF. The CDR3 DNA reads TGCAGCGTTGTGGCGGATGGGCTAGGTTCCTACAATGAGCAGTTCTTC.

This clonotype occurred many times. The gene calls are TRBV21-1 and TRBJ2-7; TRBD2 is the table's D call, not checked against the DNA. TRBV21-1 is described as a pseudogene. The CDR3 covers 19 residues. DNA for the CDR3: TGTGCCAGCAGCAAAGGAGTCTTAAAGGCCCTTAGACAGAACTACGAGCAGTACTTC. It is translated as CASSKGVLKALRQNYEQYF.

The CDR3: CASSIRDGYEQYF. The CDR3 bases are TGTGCCAGTAGTATCCGGGACGGCTACGAGCAGTACTTC. The J gene is TRBJ2-7, the V gene TRBV19; D may match TRBD1 or TRBD2 (5 bases each). The V end lost 3 bases, the J end lost 3 bases, and 9 bases lay between the germline ends. CDR3 length: 13 amino acids. The germline gives CDR1 LNHDA, CDR2 SQIVND (reference sequence).

This clonotype was seen at least ten times. This CDR3 reads CASRVAVSADEQFF. The CDR3 bases are TGTGCCAGCAGAGTAGCGGTTTCGGCGGATGAGCAGTTCTTC. The V and J genes are TRBV7-2 and TRBJ2-1; maybe TRBD2 (6 bases). The CDR3 is 14 amino acids. CDR1 and CDR2 from the germline V gene are SGHTA and FQGNSA. V gave up 6 bases and J gave up 8 bases, with 17 bases separating them.

This clonotype has ten or more counts. The chain joins TRBV7-9 to TRBJ1-1; perhaps TRBD1 as D (6 bases). The CDR3 length is 16 residues. Trimming pared 4 bases from V and 1 base from J, leaving 16 bases between. Germline assignment: CDR1 SEHNR and CDR2 FQNEAQ (reference sequence). CDR3 nucleotide sequence: TGTGCCAGCAGCTATTTGCCCCCGACAGGGAACACTGAAGCTTTCTTT. Its protein product is CASSYLPPTGNTEAFF.

This chain joins TRBV20-1 and TRBJ2-1, with 9 bases aligning to TRBD2. The CDR3 loop spans 15 amino acids. From germline, CDR1 is DFQATT and CDR2 SNEGSKA (reference sequence). V dropped 2 bases and J dropped 8; count of bases not matched to a gene: 10. The CDR3: CSARPQSGGWHEQFF. CDR3 in DNA: TGCAGTGCTAGACCCCAAAGCGGGGGGTGGCATGAGCAGTTCTTC.